One and the same sample provided the 18 T cell receptor beta chains below, sequenced in a study of OX40 agonist ivuxolimab in advanced cancers. Method: immunoSEQ multiplex PCR; TCRdb's copy keeps in-frame clones and lacks some. This table has over 50,000 clones, around 82% appearing once. This material consisted of CD4+ or CD8+ T cells sorted from blood, taken in a trial of the OX40 agonist ivuxolimab. The source is an adult with an advanced solid tumor such as melanoma, head and neck, liver or kidney cancer.

The chain couples TRBV6-1 to TRBJ1-5; D remains ambiguous. Germline lookup yields CDR1 MNHNS and CDR2 SASEGT. The CDR3 is 15 residues long. V dropped 0 bases and J dropped 6 bases, with 12 bases sitting between them. As DNA, the CDR3 is TGTGCCAGCAGTGAAGCATTGTTGGTGGCTCAGCCCCAGCATTTT. This encodes CASSEALLVAQPQHF.

CDR3 DNA: TGTGCCAGCAGCCAATCGGCAGGGGAGGTTTCCGAGCAGTACTTC. Its translation is CASSQSAGEVSEQYF. This chain uses TRBV16 with TRBJ2-7; possibly TRBD1 or TRBD2 for D (6 bases each). Germline-derived CDR1 and CDR2 are KGHSY and FQNENV. The CDR3 extends over 15 amino acids. Trimming left V 0 bases short and J 6 bases short, with 15 bases between. Full variable domain (outside the CDR3, taken from reference TRBV16 and TRBJ2-7): GEEVAQTPKHLVRGEGQKAKLYCAPIKGHSYVFWYQQVLKNEFKFLISFQNENVFDETGMPKERFSAKCLPNSPCSLEIQATKLEDSAVYFCASSQSAGEVSEQYFGPGTRLTVT.

The gene calls are TRBV28 and TRBJ2-1; the D gene is possibly TRBD2 (5 bases). V shed 6 bases and J shed 15 bases, with 15 bases lying between them. The CDR3 length is 11 residues. The V gene's germline CDR1 is MDHEN and CDR2 SYDVKM. Here the CDR3 DNA reads TGTGCCAGCAGGGGAGTCTCCTCTCCGTTCTTC. Amino acids: CASRGVSSPFF. The full variable domain, rest sourced from reference TRBV28 and TRBJ2-1, is DVKVTQSSRYLVKRTGEKVFLECVQDMDHENMFWYRQDPGLGLRLIYFSYDVKMKEKGDIPEGYSVSREKKERFSLILESASTNQTSMYLCASRGVSSPFFGPGTRLTVL.

This rearrangement joins TRBV4-1 to TRBJ1-4; D is unclear. V was cut by 1 base and J by 0 bases, with 9 bases left in between. This CDR3 spans 16 amino acids. Germline V lookup: CDR1 MGHRA, CDR2 YSYEKL. For the CDR3, the DNA is TGCGCCAGCAGCCAAGGGCTAGGGACAACTAATGAAAAACTGTTTTTT. Protein product: CASSQGLGTTNEKLFF.

The chain joins TRBV29-1 to TRBJ2-7, with 11 bases that match TRBD2. The CDR3 spans 17 residues. Germline CDR1 and CDR2: SQVTM and ANQGSEA. Trimming at V came to 3 bases and at J to 4 bases, leaving 14 bases not matched to a gene. The CDR3 nucleotides read TGCAGCGTTGAGGTCCGGGGAACTAGCGGGAGAAGGTACGAGCAGTACTTC. It specifies CSVEVRGTSGRRYEQYF.

The chain recombines TRBV5-5 with TRBJ2-1; no clear D gene. Germline V gene sequence: CDR1 SGHKS, CDR2 YYEKEE (reference sequence). V was clipped by 0 bases and J by 1 base, with 8 bases between them. The length of the CDR3 is 15 residues. CDR3 coding DNA: TGTGCCAGCAGCTTGGATGGGGATTCCTACAATGAGCAGTTCTTC. It codes for CASSLDGDSYNEQFF.

The gene calls are TRBV6-5 and TRBJ2-5; 9 nucleotides match TRBD2. This CDR3 region has 14 residues. The germline gives CDR1 MNHEY, CDR2 SVGAGI. V gave up 2 bases and J gave up 7 bases; unmatched junction bases: 5. As DNA, the CDR3 is TGTGCCAGCAGTTACCCGTCGGGACTAGCGACCCAGTACTTC. This gives the protein CASSYPSGLATQYF.

This clone was observed once. The chain is built from TRBV7-3 and TRBJ1-6; 7 bases match TRBD1. Germline V gene sequence: CDR1 SGHTA, CDR2 FQGTGA. The CDR3 is 15 residues long. The ends lost 4 bases at V and 7 bases at J; junction bases unmatched: 7. The CDR3 DNA follows: TGTGCCAGCAGCTCCGACAGGGAAAACAATTCACCCCTCCACTTT. Translating gives CASSSDRENNSPLHF.

V and J are TRBV15 and TRBJ2-5; 14 bases fit TRBD2. Germline CDR1 and CDR2: LNHNV and YYDKDF (reference sequence). This CDR3 region has 15 residues. V was pared by 5 bases and J by 5 bases, with 4 bases of the junction left unmatched. Written as DNA, the CDR3 is TGTGCCACCAGCGCCCGACTAGCGGGGGGGGAGACCCAGTACTTC. Its translation: CATSARLAGGETQYF.

DNA for the CDR3: TGTGCCATCAGGTCCTCGGGGGATCGAAACACCATATATTTT. Its protein product is CAIRSSGDRNTIYF. The chain employs TRBV10-3 and TRBJ1-3; D is possibly TRBD1 (5 bases). Trimming cost V 6 bases and J 5 bases, with 14 bases left between them. The CDR3 totals 14 residues. Germline CDR1 and CDR2: ENHRY and SYGVKD.

This clone was picked up a small number of times. This rearrangement joins TRBV19 to TRBJ2-7, with D hard to call. V shed 5 bases and J shed 3 bases, with 8 bases lying between them. CDR3 length: 12 amino acids. CDR1 is LNHDA, CDR2 SQIVND, per germline (reference sequence). The CDR3 bases are TGTGCCAGTAGTGATCGATACTACGAGCAGTACTTC. Protein: CASSDRYYEQYF.

The rearrangement uses TRBV25-1 and TRBJ1-2; weak D call: TRBD1 (6 bases). The V end was cut by 6 bases, the J end by 8 bases, with 13 bases between. Germline V gene sequence: CDR1 MGHDK, CDR2 SYGVNS. The CDR3 covers 12 residues. The CDR3 reads CASRSQGYGYTF. The CDR3 DNA sequence: TGTGCCAGCAGGTCACAGGGTTACGGCTACACCTTC.

V gene TRBV28 combines with J gene TRBJ2-5; 7 nucleotides agree with TRBD2. The CDR3 has 14 amino acids. CDR1 and CDR2 from the germline V gene are MDHEN and SYDVKM. V gave up 5 bases and J gave up 1 base; unmatched junction bases: 4. CDR3 residues: CASSQLASQETQYF. In DNA, the CDR3 is TGTGCCAGCAGTCAACTAGCGAGCCAAGAGACCCAGTACTTC.

In this sample, this clone turned up once. The rearrangement uses TRBV30 and TRBJ1-4, with D possibly TRBD1 on 5 matching bases. The V and J ends lost 3 bases and 7 bases respectively, with 18 bases between them. CDR3 length equals 15 residues. Germline lookup yields CDR1 GTSNPN and CDR2 SVGIG (reference sequence). The CDR3 spells CAWRGGGQKAEKLFF. CDR3 nucleotides: TGTGCCTGGAGGGGGGGAGGGCAGAAGGCTGAAAAACTGTTTTTT.

The CDR3 DNA follows: TGTGCCAGCTCACCCCGGAGAGAGACCCAGTACTTC. As protein: CASSPRRETQYF. The genes are TRBV18 and TRBJ2-5; D not resolved. The CDR3 loop spans 12 amino acids. Germline loops: CDR1 KGHSH, CDR2 LQKENI. Trimming stripped 3 bases from V and 4 bases from J, with 6 bases between.

A few counts support this clone. V usage is TRBV19 and J usage is TRBJ1-2; D is perhaps TRBD1 (5 bases). This CDR3 region has 14 residues. Per germline, CDR1 LNHDA and CDR2 SQIVND (reference sequence). V was shortened by 3 bases and J by 2 bases, with 10 bases between the two germline ends. The CDR3 loop is CASSMRGENYGYTF. The CDR3 nucleotides are TGTGCCAGTAGTATGCGAGGGGAGAACTATGGCTACACCTTC.

This chain connects TRBV7-2 to TRBJ2-7, with a possible D match to TRBD1 (6 bases). CDR1 and CDR2 from the germline V gene are SGHTA and FQGNSA. This CDR3 is built from 14 residues. Trimming stripped 4 bases from V and 6 bases from J, with 16 bases between. CDR3 protein: CASSSQTGFSEQYF. CDR3 nucleotide sequence: TGTGCCAGCAGCTCTCAGACAGGTTTTAGCGAGCAGTACTTC.

In this sample, this clone turned up once. V and J are TRBV13 and TRBJ2-1; D unresolved. CDR1 is PRHDT and CDR2 is FYEKMQ in the germline V gene (reference sequence). The CDR3 has 14 amino acids. The germline V and J ends were trimmed by 1 base and 3 bases, with 7 bases remaining between them. The CDR3 spells CASSLVGIYNEQFF. CDR3 nucleotide sequence: TGTGCCAGCAGCTTAGTAGGGATCTACAATGAGCAGTTCTTC.